This TCR beta chain was retrieved from a study of blood T cell repertoires in COVID-19. For the study at large: COVID-19 samples collected from the United States, Italy and Spain covered acute and convalescent phases. The analysed material was cDNA or gDNA that came from T cells, B-cell-depleted T cells, or PBMCs.

The CDR3 sequence is 16 residues long. Germline V gene sequence: CDR1 MNHNS, CDR2 SASEGT. V dropped 0 bases and J dropped 3 bases, with 12 bases sitting between them. The table came from immunoSEQ multiplex PCR; TCRdb's copy has only in-frame clones and leaves some out. Of hundreds of thousands of clones in the sample, around 85% are singletons; the top ten hold roughly 6.2%. All enrollees were roughly 18 to 89 years old and from fewer than 25 US areas. This clone was observed a single time. This sequence originates from a woman aged 40 to 50 who had recovered from COVID-19. Sequencing input: PBMCs or T cells enriched from blood (not recorded which). V usage is TRBV6-1 and J usage is TRBJ1-5; D possibly corresponds to TRBD1 (5 bases). The CDR3 DNA reads as TGTGCCAGCAGTGAAGCTCTCGGCAGGGTCAATCAGCCCCAGCATTTT. Protein sequence: CASSEALGRVNQPQHF.